This TCR beta chain appears in the sequencing data of a study of blood T cell repertoires in COVID-19. Study background: Acute and convalescent COVID-19 samples came from the United States, Italy and Spain. PBMCs, B-cell-depleted T cells, or T cells were the source of the cDNA or gDNA that made up the material.

One Seattle source followed patients from active infection through their disease course. Original handling: Reference gene primers were amplified, and this amplification served to estimate nucleated cell counts. Repertoires were generated with immunoSEQ multiplex PCR, while TCRdb's copy carries only in-frame clones and drops some. The DNA was the basis for D and trimming; V, J and clone size are from that table. The sample comprises approximately 270,000 clones, approximately 89% of which are singletons, and roughly 6% rests with the top ten. Trimming took 2 bases from V and 4 from J; bases not matched to a gene: 11. The germline gives CDR1 LGHNA, CDR2 YNFKEQ. The CDR3 runs 18 residues.

The chain joins TRBV4-2 to TRBJ2-2; 9 nucleotides match TRBD2. The sample consisted of peripheral blood. This clonotype originated in a woman aged 25 to 45 with COVID-19, enrolled during active disease. In DNA form, the CDR3 reads TGTGCCAGCAGCCAACCTACCGCTAGCGGGGAGGGCACCGGGGAGCTGTTTTTT. Protein product: CASSQPTASGEGTGELFF.